This TCR beta chain was recovered during a study of control samples from healthy donors and cancer patients. Clones were read by immunoSEQ multiplex PCR, and TCRdb kept only the in-frame ones, dropping some. The table includes 75,000 to 100,000 clones, roughly nine tenths detected once. V trimming: 4 bases; J trimming: 6 bases; junction bases outside the gene matches: 7. There are 15 residues in the CDR3. Germline V lookup: CDR1 SGHAT, CDR2 FQNNGV. The chain has TRBV11-2 and TRBJ2-7; 12 bases match TRBD1. This receptor was obtained from a woman between 45 and 60 years old in good health. The sequencing sample was made of blood. The CDR3 sequence: CASSSSGQGAGEQYF. CDR3 nucleotide sequence: TGTGCCAGCAGCTCCTCGGGACAGGGGGCAGGCGAGCAGTACTTC.